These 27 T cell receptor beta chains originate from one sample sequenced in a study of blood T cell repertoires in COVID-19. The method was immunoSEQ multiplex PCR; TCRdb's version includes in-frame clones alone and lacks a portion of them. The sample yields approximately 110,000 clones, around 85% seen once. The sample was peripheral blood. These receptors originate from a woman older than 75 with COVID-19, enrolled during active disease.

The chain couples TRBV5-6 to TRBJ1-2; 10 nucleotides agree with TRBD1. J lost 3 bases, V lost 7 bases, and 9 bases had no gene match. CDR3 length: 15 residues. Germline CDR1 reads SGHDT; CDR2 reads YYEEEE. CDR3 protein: CASRKGQGSDYGYTF. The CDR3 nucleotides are TGTGCCAGCCGCAAGGGACAGGGGTCCGACTATGGCTACACCTTC.

The CDR3 DNA is TGTGCCAGCAGCTTGACTGGGCAGGTGAAAGCTTTCTTT. Its protein product is CASSLTGQVKAFF. V usage is TRBV5-4 and J usage is TRBJ1-1; unclear D gene. Per germline, CDR1 SGHNT and CDR2 YYREEE (reference sequence). The germline V and J ends were trimmed by 1 base and 9 bases, with 13 bases remaining between them. CDR3 length: 13 residues.

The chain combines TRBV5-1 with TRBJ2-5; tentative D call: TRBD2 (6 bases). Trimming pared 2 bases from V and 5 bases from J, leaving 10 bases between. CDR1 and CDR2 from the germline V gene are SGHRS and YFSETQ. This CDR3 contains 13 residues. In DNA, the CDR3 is TGCGCCAGCAGCTTCGAGGGGAGGGAGACCCAGTACTTC. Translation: CASSFEGRETQYF.

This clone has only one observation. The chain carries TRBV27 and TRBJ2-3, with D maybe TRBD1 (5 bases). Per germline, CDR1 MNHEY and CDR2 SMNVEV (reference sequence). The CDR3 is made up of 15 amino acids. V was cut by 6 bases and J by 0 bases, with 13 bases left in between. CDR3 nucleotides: TGTGCCAGCAGCTTAGGGCAGGGAAGCACAGATACGCAGTATTTT. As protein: CASSLGQGSTDTQYF.

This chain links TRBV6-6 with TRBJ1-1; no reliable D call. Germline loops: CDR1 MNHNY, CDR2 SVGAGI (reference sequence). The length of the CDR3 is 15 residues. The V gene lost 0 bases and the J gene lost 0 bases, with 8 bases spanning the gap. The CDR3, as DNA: TGTGCCAGCAGTTACTCGATATACATGAACACTGAAGCTTTCTTT. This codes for CASSYSIYMNTEAFF.

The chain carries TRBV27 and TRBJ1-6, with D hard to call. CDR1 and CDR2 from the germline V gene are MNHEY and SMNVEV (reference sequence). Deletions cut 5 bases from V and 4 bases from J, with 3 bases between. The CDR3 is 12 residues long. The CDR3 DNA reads TGTGCCAGCAGTCAATATAATTCACCCCTCCACTTT. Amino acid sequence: CASSQYNSPLHF.

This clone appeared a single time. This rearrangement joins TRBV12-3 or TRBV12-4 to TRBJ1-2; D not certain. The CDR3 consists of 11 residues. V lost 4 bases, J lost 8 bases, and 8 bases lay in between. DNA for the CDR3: TGTGCCAGCAGTTCGCGGCTCGGCTACACCTTC. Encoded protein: CASSSRLGYTF.

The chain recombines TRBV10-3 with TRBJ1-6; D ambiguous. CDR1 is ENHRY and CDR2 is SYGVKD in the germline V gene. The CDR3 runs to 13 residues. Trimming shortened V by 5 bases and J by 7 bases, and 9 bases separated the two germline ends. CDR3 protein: CAISTERNSPLHF. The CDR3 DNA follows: TGTGCCATCAGTACTGAGAGGAATTCACCCCTCCACTTT.

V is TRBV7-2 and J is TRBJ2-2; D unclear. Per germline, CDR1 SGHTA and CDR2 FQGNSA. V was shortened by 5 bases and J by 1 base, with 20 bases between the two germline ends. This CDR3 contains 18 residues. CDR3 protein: CASSPGHGHLRNTGELFF. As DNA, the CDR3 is TGTGCCAGCAGCCCGGGTCACGGCCACCTCAGGAACACCGGGGAGCTGTTTTTT.

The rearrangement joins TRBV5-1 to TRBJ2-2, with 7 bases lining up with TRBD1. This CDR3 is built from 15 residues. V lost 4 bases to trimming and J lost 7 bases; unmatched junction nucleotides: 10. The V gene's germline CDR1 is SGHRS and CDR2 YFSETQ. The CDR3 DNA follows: TGCGCCAGCAGCGTGGGTAGGGGGCTGAGCGGGGAGCTGTTTTTT. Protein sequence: CASSVGRGLSGELFF.

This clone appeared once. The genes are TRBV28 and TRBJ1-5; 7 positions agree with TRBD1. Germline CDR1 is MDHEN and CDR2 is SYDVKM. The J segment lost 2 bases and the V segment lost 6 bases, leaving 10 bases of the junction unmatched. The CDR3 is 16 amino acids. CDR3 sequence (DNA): TGTGCCAGCAGACAGTCGGGGACAGTTGGCAATCAGCCCCAGCATTTT. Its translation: CASRQSGTVGNQPQHF.

CDR3 sequence reads: CASSKFRRLEQYF. CDR3 DNA sequence: TGTGCCAGCAGCAAATTTCGTCGGTTAGAGCAGTACTTC. The chain is built from TRBV21-1 and TRBJ2-7; the DNA was not used to check the table's D call, TRBD2. TRBV21-1 is designated a pseudogene. CDR3 length: 13 residues.

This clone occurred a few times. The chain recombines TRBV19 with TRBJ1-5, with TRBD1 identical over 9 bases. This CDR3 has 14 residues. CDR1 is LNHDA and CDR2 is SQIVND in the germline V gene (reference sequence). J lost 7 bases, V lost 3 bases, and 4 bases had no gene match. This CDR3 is CASSIRTGAQPQHF. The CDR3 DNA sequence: TGTGCCAGTAGTATCCGGACAGGGGCCCAGCCCCAGCATTTT.

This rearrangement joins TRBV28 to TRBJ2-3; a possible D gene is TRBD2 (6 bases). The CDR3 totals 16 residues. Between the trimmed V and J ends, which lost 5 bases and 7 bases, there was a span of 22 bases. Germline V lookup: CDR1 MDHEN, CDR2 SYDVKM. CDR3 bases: TGTGCCAGCAGTAGATTTTCTAGCGTGGGAACATATACGCAGTATTTT. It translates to CASSRFSSVGTYTQYF. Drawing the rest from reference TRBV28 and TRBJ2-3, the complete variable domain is DVKVTQSSRYLVKRTGEKVFLECVQDMDHENMFWYRQDPGLGLRLIYFSYDVKMKEKGDIPEGYSVSREKKERFSLILESASTNQTSMYLCASSRFSSVGTYTQYFGPGTRLTVL.

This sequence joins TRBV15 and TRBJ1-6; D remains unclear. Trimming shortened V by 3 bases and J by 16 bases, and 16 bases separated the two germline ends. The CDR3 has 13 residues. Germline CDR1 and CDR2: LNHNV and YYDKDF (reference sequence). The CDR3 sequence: CATSRVIDEILHF. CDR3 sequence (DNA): TGTGCCACCAGCAGGGTTATTGATGAGATTCTCCACTTT. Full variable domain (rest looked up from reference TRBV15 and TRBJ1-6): DAMVIQNPRYQVTQFGKPVTLSCSQTLNHNVMYWYQQKSSQAPKLLFHYYDKDFNNEADTPDNFQSRRPNTSFCFLDIRSPGLGDTAMYLCATSRVIDEILHFGNGTRLTVT.

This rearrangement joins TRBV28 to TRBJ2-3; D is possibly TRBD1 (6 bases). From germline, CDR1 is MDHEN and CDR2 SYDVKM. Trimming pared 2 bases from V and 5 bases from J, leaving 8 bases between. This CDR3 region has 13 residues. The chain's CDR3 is CASSLVGGDTQYF. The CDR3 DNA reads TGTGCCAGCAGTTTAGTAGGGGGAGATACGCAGTATTTT.

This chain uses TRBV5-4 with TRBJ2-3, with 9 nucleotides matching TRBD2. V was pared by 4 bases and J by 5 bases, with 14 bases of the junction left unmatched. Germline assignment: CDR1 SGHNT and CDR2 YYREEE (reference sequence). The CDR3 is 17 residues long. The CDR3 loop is CASSPGGAGGPGDTQYF. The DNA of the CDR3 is TGTGCCAGCAGCCCCGGCGGGGCGGGAGGGCCTGGAGATACGCAGTATTTT.

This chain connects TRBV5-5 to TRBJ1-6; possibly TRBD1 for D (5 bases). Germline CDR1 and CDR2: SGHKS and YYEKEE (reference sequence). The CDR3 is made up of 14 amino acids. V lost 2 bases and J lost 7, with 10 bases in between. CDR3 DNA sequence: TGTGCCAGCAGCTTTGGGGCAGCAAATTCACCCCTCCACTTT. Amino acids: CASSFGAANSPLHF.

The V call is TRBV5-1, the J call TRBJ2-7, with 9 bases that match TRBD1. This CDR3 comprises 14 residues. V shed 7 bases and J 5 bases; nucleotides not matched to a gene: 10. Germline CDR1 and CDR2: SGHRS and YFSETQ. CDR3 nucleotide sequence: TGCGCCAGCTGGGGAGAGGACAGGGGAAACGAGCAGTACTTC. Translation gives CASWGEDRGNEQYF.

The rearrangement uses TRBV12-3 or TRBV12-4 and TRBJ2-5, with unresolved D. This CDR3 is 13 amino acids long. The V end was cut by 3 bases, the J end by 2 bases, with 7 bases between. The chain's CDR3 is CASSFTSQETQYF. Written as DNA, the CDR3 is TGTGCCAGCAGTTTTACATCTCAAGAGACCCAGTACTTC.

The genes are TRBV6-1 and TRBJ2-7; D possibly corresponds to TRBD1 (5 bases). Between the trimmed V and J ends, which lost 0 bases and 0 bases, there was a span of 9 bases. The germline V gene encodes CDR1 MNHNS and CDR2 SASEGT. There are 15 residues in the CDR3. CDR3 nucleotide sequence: TGTGCCAGCAGTGAAGCACAGGTCCCCTCCTACGAGCAGTACTTC. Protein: CASSEAQVPSYEQYF.

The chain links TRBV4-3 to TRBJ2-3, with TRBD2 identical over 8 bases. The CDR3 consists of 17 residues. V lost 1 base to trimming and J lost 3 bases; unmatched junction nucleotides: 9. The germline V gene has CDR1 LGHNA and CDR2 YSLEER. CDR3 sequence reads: CASSQAGGPIKTDTQYF. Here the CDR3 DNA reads TGCGCCAGCAGCCAAGCGGGAGGGCCGATCAAGACAGATACGCAGTATTTT.

The CDR3 spells CASSERYQGAMRSTYEQYF. The CDR3 region has the DNA TGTGCCAGCAGTGAACGGTATCAGGGGGCTATGAGGTCTACCTACGAGCAGTACTTC. V and J are TRBV6-1 and TRBJ2-7, with TRBD1 matching over 8 bases. The CDR3 runs 19 residues. CDR1 MNHNS and CDR2 SASEGT come from the germline V gene. V was clipped by 2 bases and J by 2 bases; unmatched bases: 17.

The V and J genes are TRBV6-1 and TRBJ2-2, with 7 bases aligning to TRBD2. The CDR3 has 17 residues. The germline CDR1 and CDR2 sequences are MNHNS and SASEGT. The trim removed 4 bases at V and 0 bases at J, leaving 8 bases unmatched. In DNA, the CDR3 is TGTGCCAGCAGTGGACCCTCAGCGGGGACGAACACCGGGGAGCTGTTTTTT. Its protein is CASSGPSAGTNTGELFF.

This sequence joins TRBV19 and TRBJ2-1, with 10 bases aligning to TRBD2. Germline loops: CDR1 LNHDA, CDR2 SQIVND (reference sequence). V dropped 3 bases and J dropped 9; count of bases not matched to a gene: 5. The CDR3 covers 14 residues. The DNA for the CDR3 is TGTGCCAGTAGTATGCCTAGCGGGAGTTCTGAGCAGTTCTTC. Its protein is CASSMPSGSSEQFF.

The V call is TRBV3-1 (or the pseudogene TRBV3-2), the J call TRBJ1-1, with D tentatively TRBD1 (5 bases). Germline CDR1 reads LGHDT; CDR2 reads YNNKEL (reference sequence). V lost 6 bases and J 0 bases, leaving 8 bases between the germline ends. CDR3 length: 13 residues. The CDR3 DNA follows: TGTGCCAGCAGGCGACAGATGAACACTGAAGCTTTCTTT. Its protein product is CASRRQMNTEAFF.

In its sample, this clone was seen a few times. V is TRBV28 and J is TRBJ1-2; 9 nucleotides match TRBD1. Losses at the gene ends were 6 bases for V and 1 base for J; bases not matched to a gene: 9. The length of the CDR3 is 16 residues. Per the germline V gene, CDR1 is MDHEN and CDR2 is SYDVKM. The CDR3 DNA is TGTGCCAGCAGCCCCGGGACAGGGTCTGGTAACTATGGCTACACCTTC. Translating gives CASSPGTGSGNYGYTF.